This TCR beta chain was sequenced in a study of T cells in localized non-small cell lung cancer. Notes on the study in general: Higher blood T cell density went with longer overall survival. Because only a single region of the tumor was sequenced, heterogeneity remains possible. Adjacent uninvolved lung tissue had the highest T cell clonality, exceeding tumor. There were a median 57 of the top 100 tumor clones appearing in adjacent lung.

The data were produced by immunoSEQ multiplex PCR, yet TCRdb's version contains in-frame clones alone and is incomplete. The table records 26,000 or so clones, 87% of them present only once. The CDR3 is 16 residues long. Germline-derived CDR1 and CDR2 are MNHEY and SMNVEV (reference sequence). The V end was cut by 3 bases, the J end by 0 bases, with 11 bases between. This clone was seen only a few times. Its antigen remains unidentified. The origin of this receptor is a male donor at least 60 years old with stage I lung adenocarcinoma. Sequenced material: peripheral blood, taken before any cancer treatment. The rearrangement links TRBV27 to TRBJ1-4; tentatively, D is TRBD1 (5 bases). The CDR3 nucleotides are TGTGCCAGCAGTTTCTGGAGGGGAGCAACTAATGAAAAACTGTTTTTT. Translated: CASSFWRGATNEKLFF.